This entry concerns a single T cell receptor beta chain. This record comes from a study of T cell changes during pregnancy in multiple sclerosis. The CDR3 runs to 13 residues. The V end was cut by 6 bases, the J end by 4 bases, with 13 bases between. CDR1 and CDR2 from the germline V gene are MNHNS and SASEGT. Using immunoSEQ multiplex PCR, the repertoire was profiled, and TCRdb retains in-frame clones only, with some absent. Of approximately 100,000 clones in the sample, approximately 94% are singletons; the top ten hold roughly 1%. This sequence originates from a female donor with multiple sclerosis, enrolled in a pregnancy study. The chain couples TRBV6-1 to TRBJ2-7; perhaps TRBD1 as D (7 bases). The sample here was peripheral blood, taken before pregnancy. In DNA form, the CDR3 reads TGTGCCAGCAGGCGGGACAGTAGTTACGAGCAGTACTTC. Translation: CASRRDSSYEQYF.